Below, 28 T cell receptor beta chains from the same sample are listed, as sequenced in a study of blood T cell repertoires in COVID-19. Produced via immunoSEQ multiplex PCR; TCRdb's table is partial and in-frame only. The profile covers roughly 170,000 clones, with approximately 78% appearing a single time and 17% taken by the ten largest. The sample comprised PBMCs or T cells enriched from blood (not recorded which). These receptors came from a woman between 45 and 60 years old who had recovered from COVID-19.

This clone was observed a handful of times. Here the CDR3 reads CASSAWTGSGAPLHF. Written as DNA, the CDR3 is TGTGCCAGCAGCGCCTGGACGGGTTCGGGGGCACCCCTCCACTTT. The chain couples TRBV7-3 to TRBJ1-6, with D perhaps TRBD1 (5 bases). The CDR3 is 15 residues long. The V end was cut by 5 bases, the J end by 11 bases, with 19 bases between. CDR1 is SGHTA, CDR2 FQGTGA, per germline.

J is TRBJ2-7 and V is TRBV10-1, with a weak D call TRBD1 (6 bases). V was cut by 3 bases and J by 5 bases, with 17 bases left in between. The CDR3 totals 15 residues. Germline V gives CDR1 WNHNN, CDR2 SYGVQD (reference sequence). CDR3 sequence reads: CASSDYTKTGNEQYF. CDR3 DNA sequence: TGCGCCAGCAGTGATTACACAAAAACAGGGAACGAGCAGTACTTC.

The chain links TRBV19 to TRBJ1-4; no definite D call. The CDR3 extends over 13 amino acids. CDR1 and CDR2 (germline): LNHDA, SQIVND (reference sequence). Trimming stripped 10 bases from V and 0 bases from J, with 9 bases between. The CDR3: CATLSATNEKLFF. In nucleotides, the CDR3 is TGTGCCACCTTGAGCGCAACTAATGAAAAACTGTTTTTT.

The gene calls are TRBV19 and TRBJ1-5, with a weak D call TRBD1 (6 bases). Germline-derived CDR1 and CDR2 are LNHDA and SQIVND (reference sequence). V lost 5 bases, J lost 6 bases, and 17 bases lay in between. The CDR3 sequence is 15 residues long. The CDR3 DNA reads TGTGCCAGTAGTTTTTTTGTACAGGGTAGTCAGCCCCAGCATTTT. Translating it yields CASSFFVQGSQPQHF.

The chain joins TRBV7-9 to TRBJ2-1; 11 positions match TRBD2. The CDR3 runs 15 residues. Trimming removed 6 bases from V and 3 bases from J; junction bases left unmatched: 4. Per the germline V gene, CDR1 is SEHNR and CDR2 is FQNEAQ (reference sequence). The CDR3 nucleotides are TGTGCCAGCAGTCTAGCGGGAGGTTTCTACAATGAGCAGTTCTTC. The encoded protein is CASSLAGGFYNEQFF.

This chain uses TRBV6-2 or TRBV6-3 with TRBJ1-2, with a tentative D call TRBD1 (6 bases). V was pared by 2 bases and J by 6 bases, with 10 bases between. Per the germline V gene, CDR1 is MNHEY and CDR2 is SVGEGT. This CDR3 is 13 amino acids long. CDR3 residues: CASSYTGSDGYTF. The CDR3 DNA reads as TGTGCCAGCAGTTACACAGGGTCAGATGGCTACACCTTC.

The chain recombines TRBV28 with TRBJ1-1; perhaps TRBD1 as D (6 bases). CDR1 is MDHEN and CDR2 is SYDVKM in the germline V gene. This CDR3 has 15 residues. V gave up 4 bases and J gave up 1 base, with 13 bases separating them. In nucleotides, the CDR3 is TGTGCCAGCAGTTCCGCGGGAGGGGGGAACACTGAAGCTTTCTTT. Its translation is CASSSAGGGNTEAFF.

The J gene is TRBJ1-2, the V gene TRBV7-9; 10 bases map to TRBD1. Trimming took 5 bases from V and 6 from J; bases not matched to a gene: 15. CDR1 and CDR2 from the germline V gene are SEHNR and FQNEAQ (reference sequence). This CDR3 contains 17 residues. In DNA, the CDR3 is TGTGCCAGCAGCATTCCGGGACAGGGGACGGGATTCAATGGCTACACCTTC. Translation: CASSIPGQGTGFNGYTF. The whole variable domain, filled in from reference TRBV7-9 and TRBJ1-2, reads DTGVSQNPRHKITKRGQNVTFRCDPISEHNRLYWYRQTLGQGPEFLTYFQNEAQLEKSRLLSDRFSAERPKGSFSTLEIQRTEQGDSAMYLCASSIPGQGTGFNGYTFGSGTRLTVV.

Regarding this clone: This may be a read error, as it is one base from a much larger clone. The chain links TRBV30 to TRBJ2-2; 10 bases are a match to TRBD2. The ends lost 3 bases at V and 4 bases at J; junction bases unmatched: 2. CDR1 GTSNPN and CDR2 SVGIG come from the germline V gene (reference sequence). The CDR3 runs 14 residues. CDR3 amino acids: CAWRLAGTTGELFF. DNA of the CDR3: TGTGCCTGGAGACTAGCGGGAACCACCGGGGAGCTGTTTTTT.

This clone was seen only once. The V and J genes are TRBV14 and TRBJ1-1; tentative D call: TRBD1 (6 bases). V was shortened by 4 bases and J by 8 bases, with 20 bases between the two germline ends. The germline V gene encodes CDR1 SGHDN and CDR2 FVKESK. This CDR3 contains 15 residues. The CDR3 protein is CASSPLLAGTNEAFF. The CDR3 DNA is TGTGCCAGCAGCCCCCTATTAGCCGGGACAAACGAAGCTTTCTTT.

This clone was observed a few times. CDR3 sequence reads: CASSLSGGAGYGYTF. CDR3 in DNA: TGTGCCAGCAGCCTTTCAGGGGGCGCCGGATATGGCTACACCTTC. The V call is TRBV14, the J call TRBJ1-2; 8 bases fit TRBD1. Germline assignment: CDR1 SGHDN and CDR2 FVKESK. There are 15 residues in the CDR3. Unmatched junction bases numbered 9, after V lost 4 bases and J lost 5 bases.

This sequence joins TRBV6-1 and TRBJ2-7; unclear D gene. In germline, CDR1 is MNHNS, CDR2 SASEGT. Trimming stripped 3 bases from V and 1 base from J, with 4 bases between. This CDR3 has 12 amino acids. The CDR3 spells CASSDRSYEQYF. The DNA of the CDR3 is TGTGCCAGCAGTGATCGGTCCTACGAGCAGTACTTC.

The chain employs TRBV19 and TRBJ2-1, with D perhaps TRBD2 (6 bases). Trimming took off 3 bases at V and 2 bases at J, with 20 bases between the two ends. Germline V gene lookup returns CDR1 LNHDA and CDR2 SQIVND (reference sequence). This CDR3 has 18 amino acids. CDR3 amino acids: CASSMGRSGAGAYNEQFF. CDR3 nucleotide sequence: TGTGCCAGTAGTATGGGGAGGTCTGGAGCGGGTGCCTACAATGAGCAGTTCTTC.

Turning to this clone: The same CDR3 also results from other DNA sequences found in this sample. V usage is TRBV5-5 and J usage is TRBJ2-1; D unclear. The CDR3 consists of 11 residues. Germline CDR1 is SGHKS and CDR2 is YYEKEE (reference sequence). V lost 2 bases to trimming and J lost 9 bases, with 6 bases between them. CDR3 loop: CASSFEAEQFF. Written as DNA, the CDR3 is TGTGCCAGCAGCTTTGAGGCTGAGCAGTTCTTC.

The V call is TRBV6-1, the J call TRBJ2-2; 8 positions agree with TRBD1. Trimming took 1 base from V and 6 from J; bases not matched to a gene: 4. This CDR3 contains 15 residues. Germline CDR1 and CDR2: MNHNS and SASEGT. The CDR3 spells CASSEGQGWSGELFF. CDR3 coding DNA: TGTGCCAGCAGTGAAGGACAGGGGTGGTCCGGGGAGCTGTTTTTT.

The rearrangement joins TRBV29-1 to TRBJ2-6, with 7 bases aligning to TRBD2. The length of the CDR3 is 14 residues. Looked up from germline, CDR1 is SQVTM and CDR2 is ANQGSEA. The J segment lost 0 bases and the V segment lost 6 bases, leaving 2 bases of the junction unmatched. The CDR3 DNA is TGCAGCGTGGGGGGGAACTCTGGGGCCAACGTCCTGACTTTC. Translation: CSVGGNSGANVLTF. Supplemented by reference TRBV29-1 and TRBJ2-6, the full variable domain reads SAVISQKPSRDICQRGTSLTIQCQVDSQVTMMFWYRQQPGQSLTLIATANQGSEATYESGFVIDKFPISRPNLTFSTLTVSNMSPEDSSIYLCSVGGNSGANVLTFGAGSRLTVL.

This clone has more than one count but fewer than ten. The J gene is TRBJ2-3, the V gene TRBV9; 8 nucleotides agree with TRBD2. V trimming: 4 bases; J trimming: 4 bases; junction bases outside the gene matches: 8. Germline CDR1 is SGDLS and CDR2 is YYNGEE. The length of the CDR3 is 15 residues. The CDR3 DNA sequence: TGTGCCAGCAGCCCTCGGGGGGGGCTGGCAGATACGCAGTATTTT. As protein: CASSPRGGLADTQYF.

CDR3 sequence: CASSPGTSGRRDTQYF. CDR3 DNA: TGTGCCAGCAGCCCCGGGACTAGCGGGAGACGAGATACGCAGTATTTT. This chain uses TRBV4-2 with TRBJ2-3; TRBD2 matches at 14 bases. From germline, CDR1 is LGHNA and CDR2 YNFKEQ. This CDR3 has 16 amino acids. With V trimmed by 4 bases and J by 5 bases, 5 bases remained unmatched.

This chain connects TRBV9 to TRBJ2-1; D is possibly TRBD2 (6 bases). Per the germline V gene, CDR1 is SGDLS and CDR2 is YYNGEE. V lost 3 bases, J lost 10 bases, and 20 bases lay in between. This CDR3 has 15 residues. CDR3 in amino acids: CASSADPMEGREQFF. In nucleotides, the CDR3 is TGTGCCAGCAGCGCGGACCCTATGGAGGGCCGGGAGCAGTTCTTC.

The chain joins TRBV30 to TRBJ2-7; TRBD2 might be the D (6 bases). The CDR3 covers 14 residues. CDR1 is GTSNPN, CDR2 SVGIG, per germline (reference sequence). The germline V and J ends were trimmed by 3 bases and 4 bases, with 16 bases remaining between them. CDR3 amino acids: CAWSLTGLLYEQYF. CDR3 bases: TGTGCCTGGAGCCTCACGGGACTCTTGTACGAGCAGTACTTC. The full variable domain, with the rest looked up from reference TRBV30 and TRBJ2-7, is SQTIHQWPATLVQPVGSPLSLECTVEGTSNPNLYWYRQAAGRGLQLLFYSVGIGQISSEVPQNLSASRPQDRQFILSSKKLLLSDSGFYLCAWSLTGLLYEQYFGPGTRLTVT.

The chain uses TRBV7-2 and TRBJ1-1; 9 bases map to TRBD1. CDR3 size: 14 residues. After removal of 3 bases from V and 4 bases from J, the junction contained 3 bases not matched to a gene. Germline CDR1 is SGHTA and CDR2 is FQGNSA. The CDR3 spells CASSFTGGSTEAFF. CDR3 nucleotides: TGTGCCAGCAGCTTCACAGGGGGCTCCACTGAAGCTTTCTTT. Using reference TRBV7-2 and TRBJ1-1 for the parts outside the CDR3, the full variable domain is GAGVSQSPSNKVTEKGKDVELRCDPISGHTALYWYRQSLGQGLEFLIYFQGNSAPDKSGLPSDRFSAERTGGSVSTLTIQRTQQEDSAVYLCASSFTGGSTEAFFGQGTRLTVV.

CDR3 DNA sequence: TGCGCCAGCTCTAAGTCGTCGGGAGGAGGAGTTGAGCAGTACTTC. It translates to CASSKSSGGGVEQYF. This chain joins TRBV5-1 and TRBJ2-7, with TRBD2 matching 7 bases. With V trimmed by 7 bases and J by 7 bases, 17 bases remained unmatched. There are 15 residues in the CDR3. Germline V gene lookup returns CDR1 SGHRS and CDR2 YFSETQ.

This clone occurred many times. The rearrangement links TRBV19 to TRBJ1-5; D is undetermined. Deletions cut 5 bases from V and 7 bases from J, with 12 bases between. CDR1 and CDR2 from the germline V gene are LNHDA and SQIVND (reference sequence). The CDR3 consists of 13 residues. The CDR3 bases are TGTGCCAGTAGTCAACTCCAATTGCAGCCCCAGCATTTT. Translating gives CASSQLQLQPQHF.

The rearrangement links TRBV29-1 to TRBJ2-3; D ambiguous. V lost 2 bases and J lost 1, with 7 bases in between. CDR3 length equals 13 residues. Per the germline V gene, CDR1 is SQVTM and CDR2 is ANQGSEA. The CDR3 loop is CSVEISGTDTQYF. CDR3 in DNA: TGCAGCGTTGAAATCAGCGGCACAGATACGCAGTATTTT.

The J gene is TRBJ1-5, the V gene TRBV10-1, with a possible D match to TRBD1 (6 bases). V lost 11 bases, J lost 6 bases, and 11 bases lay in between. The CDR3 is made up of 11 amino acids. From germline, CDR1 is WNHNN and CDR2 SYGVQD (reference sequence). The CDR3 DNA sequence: TGCGCCCCGGGGGGGCCTCAGCCCCAGCATTTT. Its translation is CAPGGPQPQHF.

The CDR3 protein is CASSQESLVAQFF. For the CDR3, the DNA is TGTGCCAGCAGCCAAGAAAGTCTAGTGGCGCAGTTCTTC. This chain uses TRBV3-1 (or the pseudogene TRBV3-2) with TRBJ2-1; D is uncertain. Germline V gene lookup returns CDR1 LGHDT and CDR2 YNNKEL (reference sequence). The CDR3 consists of 13 residues. V gave up 0 bases and J gave up 12 bases, with 12 bases separating them.

CDR3 residues: CASSWGSGQLQGGNQPQHF. The CDR3 DNA reads as TGTGCCAGCAGTTGGGGTTCGGGACAGCTTCAGGGAGGCAATCAGCCCCAGCATTTT. J is TRBJ1-5 and V is TRBV28, with 7 bases aligning to TRBD1. There are 19 residues in the CDR3. The J segment lost 2 bases and the V segment lost 4 bases, leaving 17 bases of the junction unmatched. CDR1 and CDR2 from the germline V gene are MDHEN and SYDVKM.

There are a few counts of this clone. The DNA for the CDR3 is TGTGCCAGCAGCCAAGTGGGGGCAAACTATGGCTACACCTTC. Translation: CASSQVGANYGYTF. The chain couples TRBV4-2 to TRBJ1-2, with a weak D call TRBD1 (6 bases). Germline CDR1 and CDR2: LGHNA and YNFKEQ. V was trimmed by 1 base and J by 2 bases, leaving 8 bases between them. CDR3 length equals 14 residues.